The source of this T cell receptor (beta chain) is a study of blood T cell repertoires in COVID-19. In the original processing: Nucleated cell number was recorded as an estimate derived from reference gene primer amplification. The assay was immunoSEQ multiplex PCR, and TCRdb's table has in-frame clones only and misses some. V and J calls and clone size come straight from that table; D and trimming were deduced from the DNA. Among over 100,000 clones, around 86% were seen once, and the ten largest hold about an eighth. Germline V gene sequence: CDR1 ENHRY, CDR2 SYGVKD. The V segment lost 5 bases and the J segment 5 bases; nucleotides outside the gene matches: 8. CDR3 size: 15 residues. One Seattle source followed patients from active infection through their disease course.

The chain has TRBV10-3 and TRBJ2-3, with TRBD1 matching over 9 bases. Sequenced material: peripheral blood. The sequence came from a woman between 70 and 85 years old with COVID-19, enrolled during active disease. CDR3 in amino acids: CAISPGTGRGDTQYF. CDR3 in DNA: TGTGCCATCAGTCCCGGGACAGGGAGGGGAGATACGCAGTATTTT.